This T cell receptor (beta chain) was retrieved from a study of CD8 T cells in ankylosing spondylitis. General study points: Seven to nine highly homologous variants formed a TCR beta motif that appeared characteristic of ankylosing spondylitis blood. Significantly higher representation of disease-linked clones was reported for matched ankylosing spondylitis synovial fluid. Disease-associated clonotypes exhibited CD8+ identity and were relatively infrequent in peripheral blood.

This CDR3 spans 14 amino acids. The germline CDR1 and CDR2 sequences are KGHDR and SFDVKD. Trimming at V came to 2 bases and at J to 2 bases, leaving 1 base not matched to a gene. One entry per CDR3 protein, called by TCRdb with MiXCR from the 5' RACE reads. The repertoire consists of fewer than 400,000 distinct CDR3 sequences, with under 15% occurring once and the leading ten covering 1.1%. Comments on this clonotype: Its antigen is as yet unknown.

The chain combines TRBV24-1 with TRBJ2-5; 7 positions match TRBD1. The sequencing sample was made of blood, either unsorted or a sorted T cell fraction (not recorded which). This TCR derives from a male donor with ankylosing spondylitis or in good health (not recorded which). DNA of the CDR3: TGTGCCACCAGTGATTCGGACAGGCAAGAGACCCAGTACTTC. Its translation: CATSDSDRQETQYF.